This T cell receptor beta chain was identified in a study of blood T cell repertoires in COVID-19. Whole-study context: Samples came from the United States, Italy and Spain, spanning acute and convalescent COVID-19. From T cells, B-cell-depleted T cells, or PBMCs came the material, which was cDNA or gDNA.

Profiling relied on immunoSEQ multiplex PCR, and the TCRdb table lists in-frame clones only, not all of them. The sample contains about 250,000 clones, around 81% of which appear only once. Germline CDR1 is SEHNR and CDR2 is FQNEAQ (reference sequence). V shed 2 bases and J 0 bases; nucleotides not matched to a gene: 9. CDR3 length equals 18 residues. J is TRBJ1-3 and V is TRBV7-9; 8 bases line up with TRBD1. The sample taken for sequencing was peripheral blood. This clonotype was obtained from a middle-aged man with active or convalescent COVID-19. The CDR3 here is CASSLFRGLTTSGNTIYF. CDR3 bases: TGTGCCAGCAGCTTATTCAGGGGGCTGACGACCTCTGGAAACACCATATATTTT. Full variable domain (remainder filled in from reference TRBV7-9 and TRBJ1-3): DTGVSQNPRHKITKRGQNVTFRCDPISEHNRLYWYRQTLGQGPEFLTYFQNEAQLEKSRLLSDRFSAERPKGSFSTLEIQRTEQGDSAMYLCASSLFRGLTTSGNTIYFGEGSWLTVV.